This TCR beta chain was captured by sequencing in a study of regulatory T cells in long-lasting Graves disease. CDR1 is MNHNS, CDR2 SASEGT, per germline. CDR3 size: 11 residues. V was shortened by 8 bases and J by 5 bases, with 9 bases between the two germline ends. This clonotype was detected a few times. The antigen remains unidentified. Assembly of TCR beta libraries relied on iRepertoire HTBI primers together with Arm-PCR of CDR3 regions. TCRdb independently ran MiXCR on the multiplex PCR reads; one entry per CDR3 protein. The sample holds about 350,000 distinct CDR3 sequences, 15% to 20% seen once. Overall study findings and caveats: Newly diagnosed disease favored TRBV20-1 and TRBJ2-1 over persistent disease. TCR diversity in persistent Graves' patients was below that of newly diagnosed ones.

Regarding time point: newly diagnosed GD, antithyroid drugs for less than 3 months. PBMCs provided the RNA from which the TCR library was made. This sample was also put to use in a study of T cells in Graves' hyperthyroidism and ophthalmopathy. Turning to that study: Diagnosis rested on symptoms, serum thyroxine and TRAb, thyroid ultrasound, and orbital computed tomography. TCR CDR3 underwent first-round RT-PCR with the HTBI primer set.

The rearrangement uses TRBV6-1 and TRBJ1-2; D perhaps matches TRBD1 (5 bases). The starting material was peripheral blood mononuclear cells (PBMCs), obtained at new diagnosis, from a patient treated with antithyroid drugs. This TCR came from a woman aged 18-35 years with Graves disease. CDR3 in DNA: TGTGCCAGCGGTCCAGGGTATGGCTACACCTTC. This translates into CASGPGYGYTF.